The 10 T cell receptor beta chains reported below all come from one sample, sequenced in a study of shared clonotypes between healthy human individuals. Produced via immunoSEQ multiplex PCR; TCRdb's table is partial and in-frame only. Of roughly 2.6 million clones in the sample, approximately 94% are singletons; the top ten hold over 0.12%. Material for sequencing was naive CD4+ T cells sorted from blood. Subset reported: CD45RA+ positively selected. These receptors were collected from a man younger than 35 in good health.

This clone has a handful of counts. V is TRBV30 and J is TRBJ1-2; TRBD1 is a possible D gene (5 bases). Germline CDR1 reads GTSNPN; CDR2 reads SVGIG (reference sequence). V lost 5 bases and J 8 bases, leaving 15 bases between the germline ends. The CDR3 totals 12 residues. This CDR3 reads CAWVGDSRGYTF. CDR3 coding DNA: TGTGCCTGGGTGGGGGACTCTAGGGGCTACACCTTC.

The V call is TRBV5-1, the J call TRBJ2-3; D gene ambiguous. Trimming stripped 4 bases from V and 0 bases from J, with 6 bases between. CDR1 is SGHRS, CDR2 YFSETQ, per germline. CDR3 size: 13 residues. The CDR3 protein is CASSNGSTDTQYF. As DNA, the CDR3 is TGCGCCAGCAGCAACGGGAGCACAGATACGCAGTATTTT. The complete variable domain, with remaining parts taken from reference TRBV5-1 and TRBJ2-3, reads KAGVTQTPRYLIKTRGQQVTLSCSPISGHRSVSWYQQTPGQGLQFLFEYFSETQRNKGNFPGRFSGRQFSNSRSEMNVSTLELGDSALYLCASSNGSTDTQYFGPGTRLTVL.

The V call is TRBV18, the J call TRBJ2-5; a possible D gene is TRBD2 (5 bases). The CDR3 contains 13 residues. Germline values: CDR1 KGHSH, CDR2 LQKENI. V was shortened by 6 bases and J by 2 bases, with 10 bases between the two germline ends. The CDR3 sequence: CASSREVQETQYF. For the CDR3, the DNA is TGTGCCAGCTCCCGGGAAGTTCAAGAGACCCAGTACTTC.

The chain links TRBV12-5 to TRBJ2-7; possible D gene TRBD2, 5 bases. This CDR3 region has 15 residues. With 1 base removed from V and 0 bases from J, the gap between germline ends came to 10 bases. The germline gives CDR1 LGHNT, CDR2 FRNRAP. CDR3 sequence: CASGLARGISYEQYF. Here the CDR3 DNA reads TGTGCTAGTGGTTTGGCCCGGGGTATCTCCTACGAGCAGTACTTC.

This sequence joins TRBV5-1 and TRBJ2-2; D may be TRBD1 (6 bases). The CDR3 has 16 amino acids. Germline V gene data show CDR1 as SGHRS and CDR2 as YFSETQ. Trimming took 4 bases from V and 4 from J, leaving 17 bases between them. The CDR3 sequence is CASSNLQGVSTGELFF. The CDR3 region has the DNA TGCGCCAGCAGCAACCTACAGGGAGTCAGCACCGGGGAGCTGTTTTTT.

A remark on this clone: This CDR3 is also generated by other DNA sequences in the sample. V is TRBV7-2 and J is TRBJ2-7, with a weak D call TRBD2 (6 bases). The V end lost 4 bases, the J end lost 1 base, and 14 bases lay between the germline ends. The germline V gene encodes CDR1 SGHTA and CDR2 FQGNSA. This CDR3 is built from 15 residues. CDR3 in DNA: TGTGCCAGCAGCTCGGTGGGGGGTGGATCCTACGAGCAGTACTTC. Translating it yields CASSSVGGGSYEQYF.

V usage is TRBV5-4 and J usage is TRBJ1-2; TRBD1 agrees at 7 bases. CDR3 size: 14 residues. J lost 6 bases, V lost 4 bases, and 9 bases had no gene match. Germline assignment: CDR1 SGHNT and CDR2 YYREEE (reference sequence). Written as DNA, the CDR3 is TGTGCCAGCAGCCCACCAGTAGGGGGCGATGGCTACACCTTC. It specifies CASSPPVGGDGYTF.

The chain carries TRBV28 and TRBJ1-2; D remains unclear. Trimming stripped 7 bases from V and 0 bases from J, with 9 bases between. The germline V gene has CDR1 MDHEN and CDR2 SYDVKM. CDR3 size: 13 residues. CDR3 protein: CASTRKTNYGYTF. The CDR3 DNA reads TGTGCCAGCACCCGAAAGACTAACTATGGCTACACCTTC.

The CDR3, as DNA: TGTGCCAGCAGGACGCTGGGGGGGAAGAATGAGCAGTTCTTC. Residues: CASRTLGGKNEQFF. The V call is TRBV6-1, the J call TRBJ2-1, with 7 bases that match TRBD2. V shed 6 bases and J 7 bases; nucleotides not matched to a gene: 9. The CDR3 is 14 amino acids. Germline V gene lookup returns CDR1 MNHNS and CDR2 SASEGT.

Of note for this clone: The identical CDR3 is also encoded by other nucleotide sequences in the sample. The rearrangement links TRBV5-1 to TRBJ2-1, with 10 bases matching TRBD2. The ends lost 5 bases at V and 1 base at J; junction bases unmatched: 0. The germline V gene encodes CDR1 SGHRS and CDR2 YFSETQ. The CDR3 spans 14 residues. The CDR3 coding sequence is TGCGCCAGCAGACTAGCGGGGTCCTACAATGAGCAGTTCTTC. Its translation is CASRLAGSYNEQFF. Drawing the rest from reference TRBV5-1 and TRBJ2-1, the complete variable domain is KAGVTQTPRYLIKTRGQQVTLSCSPISGHRSVSWYQQTPGQGLQFLFEYFSETQRNKGNFPGRFSGRQFSNSRSEMNVSTLELGDSALYLCASRLAGSYNEQFFGPGTRLTVL.